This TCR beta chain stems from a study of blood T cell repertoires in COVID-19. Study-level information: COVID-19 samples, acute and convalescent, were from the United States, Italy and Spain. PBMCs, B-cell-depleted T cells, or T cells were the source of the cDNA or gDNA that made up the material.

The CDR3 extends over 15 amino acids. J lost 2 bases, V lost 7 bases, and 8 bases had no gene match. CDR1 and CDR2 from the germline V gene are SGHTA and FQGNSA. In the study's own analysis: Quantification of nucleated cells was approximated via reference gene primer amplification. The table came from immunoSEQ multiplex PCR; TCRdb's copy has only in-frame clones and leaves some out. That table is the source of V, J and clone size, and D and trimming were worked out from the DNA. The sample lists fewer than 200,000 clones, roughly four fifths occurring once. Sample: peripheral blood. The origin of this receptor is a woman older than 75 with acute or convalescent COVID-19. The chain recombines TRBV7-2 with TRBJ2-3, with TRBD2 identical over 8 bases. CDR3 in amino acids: CASTLSGTFTDTQYF. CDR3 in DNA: TGTGCCAGCACCCTTAGCGGGACCTTCACAGATACGCAGTATTTT. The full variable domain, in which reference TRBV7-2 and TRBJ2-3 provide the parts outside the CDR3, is GAGVSQSPSNKVTEKGKDVELRCDPISGHTALYWYRQSLGQGLEFLIYFQGNSAPDKSGLPSDRFSAERTGGSVSTLTIQRTQQEDSAVYLCASTLSGTFTDTQYFGPGTRLTVL.